Shown below are 20 T cell receptor beta chains from a single sample sequenced in a study of cytotoxic CD8 clonotypes in ibrutinib-treated CLL. The assay was immunoSEQ multiplex PCR, and TCRdb's table has in-frame clones only and misses some. The sample includes roughly 180,000 clones, 72% of them seen just once. The sample in question was PBMCs, obtained after 24 months of ibrutinib treatment. The receptors originated from a human donor with chronic lymphocytic leukemia.

This chain joins TRBV7-9 and TRBJ2-7; D might be TRBD2 (6 bases). Trimming left V 5 bases short and J 3 bases short, with 14 bases between. This CDR3 spans 14 amino acids. Germline values: CDR1 SEHNR, CDR2 FQNEAQ (reference sequence). The CDR3 is CASSAAGRYYEQYF. CDR3 DNA sequence: TGTGCCAGCAGCGCCGCAGGGAGGTACTACGAGCAGTACTTC.

J is TRBJ2-5 and V is TRBV5-6; no clear D. The CDR3 runs 13 residues. Germline values: CDR1 SGHDT, CDR2 YYEEEE. Between the trimmed V and J ends, which lost 2 bases and 4 bases, there was a span of 9 bases. CDR3 coding DNA: TGTGCCAGCAGCTTTGTGGTTTTAGAGACCCAGTACTTC. It encodes CASSFVVLETQYF.

The chain uses TRBV18 and TRBJ1-1; D remains unclear. Trimming stripped 2 bases from V and 4 bases from J, with 11 bases between. Germline CDR1 KGHSH, CDR2 LQKENI. CDR3 length: 14 amino acids. The CDR3 here is CASSPGVLGTEAFF. The CDR3 DNA reads as TGTGCCAGCTCACCAGGGGTTTTGGGCACTGAAGCTTTCTTT. The full variable domain, in which reference TRBV18 and TRBJ1-1 provide the parts outside the CDR3, is NAGVMQNPRHLVRRRGQEARLRCSPMKGHSHVYWYRQLPEEGLKFMVYLQKENIIDESGMPKERFSAEFPKEGPSILRIQQVVRGDSAAYFCASSPGVLGTEAFFGQGTRLTVV.

The chain has TRBV18 and TRBJ2-7; 9 bases align to TRBD2. The CDR3 consists of 16 residues. V was clipped by 1 base and J by 7 bases; unmatched bases: 11. Looked up from germline, CDR1 is KGHSH and CDR2 is LQKENI. CDR3 protein: CASSPLNRGRAGEQYF. In DNA, the CDR3 is TGTGCCAGCTCACCACTGAACCGCGGGAGGGCTGGTGAGCAGTACTTC.

This clone occurred a few times. The rearrangement uses TRBV7-2 and TRBJ1-2; D call uncertain. Germline CDR1 is SGHTA and CDR2 is FQGNSA. The V gene lost 2 bases and the J gene lost 4 bases, with 17 bases spanning the gap. CDR3 length equals 16 residues. This chain's CDR3 is CASSLYGQKASYGYTF. CDR3 nucleotides: TGTGCCAGCAGCTTATACGGGCAGAAAGCGAGCTATGGCTACACCTTC. Based on the CDR3 plus reference TRBV7-2 and TRBJ1-2, the full variable domain is GAGVSQSPSNKVTEKGKDVELRCDPISGHTALYWYRQSLGQGLEFLIYFQGNSAPDKSGLPSDRFSAERTGGSVSTLTIQRTQQEDSAVYLCASSLYGQKASYGYTFGSGTRLTVV.

This clone was observed a handful of times. The chain uses TRBV18 and TRBJ1-2; tentative D call: TRBD1 (5 bases). The CDR3 length is 13 residues. Germline CDR1 is KGHSH and CDR2 is LQKENI. Between the trimmed V and J ends, which lost 3 bases and 2 bases, there was a span of 7 bases. CDR3 nucleotides: TGTGCCAGCTCACCGGACACGAACTATGGCTACACCTTC. Amino acids: CASSPDTNYGYTF.

This rearrangement joins TRBV30 to TRBJ1-1; D is possibly TRBD1 (5 bases). The germline V and J ends were trimmed by 7 bases and 6 bases, with 15 bases remaining between them. Germline V gene data show CDR1 as GTSNPN and CDR2 as SVGIG (reference sequence). This CDR3 is built from 12 residues. CDR3 sequence: CASSGRWSEAFF. The CDR3, as DNA: TGTGCCTCATCAGGGCGCTGGTCTGAAGCTTTCTTT.

The chain is built from TRBV2 and TRBJ2-7; no clear D. The CDR3 is 14 residues long. CDR1 is SNHLY and CDR2 is FYNNEI in the germline V gene. V was cut by 4 bases and J by 0 bases, with 10 bases left in between. The CDR3 reads CASSAEPLSYEQYF. CDR3 coding DNA: TGTGCCAGCAGTGCGGAACCACTCTCCTACGAGCAGTACTTC.

The chain combines TRBV5-6 with TRBJ2-7; 7 bases line up with TRBD2. The CDR3 covers 13 residues. The junction had 5 bases not matched to a gene; V was cut back by 6 bases and J by 2 bases. The V gene's germline CDR1 is SGHDT and CDR2 YYEEEE. The CDR3 region is CASKQRGPYEQYF. CDR3 nucleotide sequence: TGTGCCAGCAAACAGCGGGGCCCCTACGAGCAGTACTTC.

The sample holds a few counts of this clone. The chain has TRBV7-3 and TRBJ2-1, with TRBD2 identical over 9 bases. The CDR3 runs 16 residues. Germline assignment: CDR1 SGHTA and CDR2 FQGTGA. The trim removed 2 bases at V and 9 bases at J, leaving 11 bases unmatched. Here the CDR3 reads CASSLFQIAGVGEQFF. As DNA, the CDR3 is TGTGCCAGCAGCTTATTTCAGATAGCGGGAGTGGGTGAGCAGTTCTTC.

The rearrangement links TRBV7-9 to TRBJ2-3; the D is unclear. The CDR3 consists of 14 residues. Per germline, CDR1 SEHNR and CDR2 FQNEAQ (reference sequence). Trimming shortened V by 2 bases and J by 2 bases, and 8 bases separated the two germline ends. DNA of the CDR3: TGTGCCAGCAGCTTATCGGTGAACACAGATACGCAGTATTTT. Protein: CASSLSVNTDTQYF.

The chain uses TRBV28 and TRBJ2-2; D possibly matches TRBD1 or TRBD2 (6 bases each). This CDR3 is 14 amino acids long. Germline-derived CDR1 and CDR2 are MDHEN and SYDVKM. The V gene lost 8 bases and the J gene lost 2 bases, with 12 bases spanning the gap. Here the CDR3 reads CASFAGQNTGELFF. CDR3 nucleotide sequence: TGTGCCAGCTTTGCGGGACAAAACACCGGGGAGCTGTTTTTT.

The gene calls are TRBV6-1 and TRBJ2-7; perhaps TRBD2 as D (6 bases). Germline lookup yields CDR1 MNHNS and CDR2 SASEGT. Trimming removed 6 bases at V and 3 bases at J, with 15 bases between. The CDR3 has 14 amino acids. CDR3 region: CASRVEGRGYEQYF. In DNA form, the CDR3 reads TGTGCCAGCAGGGTGGAGGGCAGAGGCTACGAGCAGTACTTC.

Written as DNA, the CDR3 is TGTGCTAGTGACACGAGGGAGAACACTGAAGCTTTCTTT. Translating gives CASDTRENTEAFF. The V call is TRBV12-5, the J call TRBJ1-1; no reliable D call. This CDR3 has 13 amino acids. V was pared by 7 bases and J by 1 base, with 10 bases between. Germline V CDR1 and CDR2: LGHNT, FRNRAP.

The rearrangement links TRBV5-4 to TRBJ1-2; the D is unclear. V was trimmed by 0 bases and J by 8 bases, leaving 11 bases between them. The CDR3 is 13 amino acids. Germline V lookup: CDR1 SGHNT, CDR2 YYREEE (reference sequence). This chain's CDR3 is CASSLDGLRGYTF. In nucleotides, the CDR3 is TGTGCCAGCAGCTTGGATGGTTTGCGCGGCTACACCTTC.

The chain is built from TRBV4-2 and TRBJ1-1; D unclear. The V gene's germline CDR1 is LGHNA and CDR2 YNFKEQ. This CDR3 spans 15 amino acids. V lost 0 bases and J 0 bases, leaving 8 bases between the germline ends. The CDR3 nucleotides are TGTGCCAGCAGCCAAGAAGGCGGGATGAACACTGAAGCTTTCTTT. It encodes CASSQEGGMNTEAFF.

The V and J genes are TRBV6-1 and TRBJ2-1; possible D gene TRBD2, 6 bases. Trimming removed 2 bases from V and 11 bases from J, with 16 bases in between. The CDR3 is 14 amino acids. Per the germline V gene, CDR1 is MNHNS and CDR2 is SASEGT. The CDR3 region is CASSETGSINQQFF. CDR3 bases: TGTGCCAGCAGTGAAACCGGGAGCATTAATCAGCAGTTCTTC.

V is TRBV7-2 and J is TRBJ2-7; 13 bases are shared with TRBD2. V lost 3 bases, J lost 2 bases, and 4 bases stayed unmatched. Germline assignment: CDR1 SGHTA and CDR2 FQGNSA. This CDR3 region has 16 residues. CDR3 sequence: CASSFGTSGNPYEQYF. The CDR3 region has the DNA TGTGCCAGCAGCTTCGGGACTAGCGGGAACCCCTACGAGCAGTACTTC.

The chain is built from TRBV5-1 and TRBJ2-5; TRBD2 aligns across 8 bases. Per germline, CDR1 SGHRS and CDR2 YFSETQ. Losses at the gene ends were 0 bases for V and 5 bases for J; bases not matched to a gene: 6. The CDR3 spans 15 residues. The CDR3 protein is CASSLEGLARETQYF. CDR3 nucleotide sequence: TGCGCCAGCAGCTTGGAAGGACTAGCCCGGGAGACCCAGTACTTC.

The V call is TRBV7-9, the J call TRBJ2-7; D possibly corresponds to TRBD1 (6 bases). The V gene's germline CDR1 is SEHNR and CDR2 FQNEAQ (reference sequence). Trimming took off 5 bases at V and 4 bases at J, with 18 bases between the two ends. The CDR3 sequence is 15 residues long. DNA of the CDR3: TGTGCCAGCAGCCTAACAGGGTCTTTAGGTTACGAGCAGTACTTC. Translating gives CASSLTGSLGYEQYF.